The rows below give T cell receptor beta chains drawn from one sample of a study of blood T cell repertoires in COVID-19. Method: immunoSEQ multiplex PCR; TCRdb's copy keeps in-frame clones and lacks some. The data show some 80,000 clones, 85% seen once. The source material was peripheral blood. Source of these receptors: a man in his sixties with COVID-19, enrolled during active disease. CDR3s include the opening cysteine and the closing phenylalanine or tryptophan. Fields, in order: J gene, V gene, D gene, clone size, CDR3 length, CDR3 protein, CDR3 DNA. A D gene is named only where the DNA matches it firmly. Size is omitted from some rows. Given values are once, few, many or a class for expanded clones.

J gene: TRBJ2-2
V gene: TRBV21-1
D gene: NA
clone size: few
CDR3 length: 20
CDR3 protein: CASSKGPRTSGRRRTGELFF
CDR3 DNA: TGTGCCAGCAGCAAAGGCCCCCGGACTAGCGGGAGGAGGCGGACCGGGGAGCTGTTTTTT

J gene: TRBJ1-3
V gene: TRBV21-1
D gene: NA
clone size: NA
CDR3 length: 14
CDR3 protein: CASSEASAGNTIYF
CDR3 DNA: TGTGCCAGCAGCGAGGCTTCAGCAGGAAACACCATATATTTT

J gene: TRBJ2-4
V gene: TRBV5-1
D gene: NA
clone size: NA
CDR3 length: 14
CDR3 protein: CASSRIDGENIQYF
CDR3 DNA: TGCGCCAGCAGCCGAATTGACGGAGAAAACATTCAGTACTTC

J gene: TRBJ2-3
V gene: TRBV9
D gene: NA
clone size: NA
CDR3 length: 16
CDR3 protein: CASSVGLSQSTDTQYF
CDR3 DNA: TGTGCCAGCAGCGTAGGTTTAAGTCAGAGCACAGATACGCAGTATTTT

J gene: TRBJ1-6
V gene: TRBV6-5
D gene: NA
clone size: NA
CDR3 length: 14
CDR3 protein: CASTTWGGMSPLHF
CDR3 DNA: TGTGCCAGCACCACCTGGGGGGGCATGTCACCCCTCCACTTT

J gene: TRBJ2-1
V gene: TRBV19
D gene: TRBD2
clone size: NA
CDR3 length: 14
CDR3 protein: CASSSNSGSPEQFF
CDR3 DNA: TGTGCCAGTAGTAGTAATAGCGGGAGCCCTGAGCAGTTCTTC

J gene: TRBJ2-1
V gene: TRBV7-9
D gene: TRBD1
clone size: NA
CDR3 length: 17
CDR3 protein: CASRPKPRDRGSNEQFF
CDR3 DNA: TGTGCCAGCAGGCCAAAGCCCCGGGACAGGGGCTCCAATGAGCAGTTCTTC

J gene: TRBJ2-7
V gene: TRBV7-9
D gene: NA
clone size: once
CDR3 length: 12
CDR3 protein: CASSTGQREQYF
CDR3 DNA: TGTGCCAGCAGCACAGGACAGAGGGAGCAGTACTTC

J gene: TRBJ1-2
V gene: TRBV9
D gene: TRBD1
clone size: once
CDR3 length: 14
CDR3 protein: CASSVLGTGGGYTF
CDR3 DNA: TGTGCCAGCAGCGTATTGGGGACAGGGGGTGGCTACACCTTC

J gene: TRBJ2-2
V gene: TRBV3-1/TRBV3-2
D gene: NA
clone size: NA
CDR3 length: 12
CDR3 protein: CASSHYTGELFF
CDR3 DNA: TGTGCCAGCAGCCACTACACCGGGGAGCTGTTTTTT